This is a list of T cell receptor beta chains from one sample in a study of shared clonotypes between healthy human individuals. Only in-frame clones appear in the TCRdb table, and some are missing; sequencing was by immunoSEQ multiplex PCR. The data contain 550,000 to 850,000 clones, under 80% of them singletons. Sequencing input: memory CD4+ T cells sorted from blood. All receptors derive from a woman aged 25 to 39 in good health. CDR3s include the opening cysteine and the closing phenylalanine or tryptophan. The D gene is left open where the match is weak. The size field is filled for only some rows; it gives once, few, many or a size class.

.	once	TRBV7-2	TRBJ2-1	CASSPHLAYNEQFF	TGTGCCAGCAGCCCACACTTGGCCTACAATGAGCAGTTCTTC
.	once	TRBV2	TRBJ2-1	CASSRHREQFF	TGTGCCAGCAGCCGCCACCGTGAGCAGTTCTTC
.	.	TRBV30	TRBJ1-2	CAWNNYGYTF	TGTGCCTGGAACAACTATGGCTACACCTTC
TRBD1	few	TRBV2	TRBJ2-1	CASLQGDDNEQFF	TGTGCCAGCCTCCAGGGGGACGACAATGAGCAGTTCTTC
.	.	TRBV5-5	TRBJ1-5	CASSLSRNQPQHF	TGTGCCAGCAGCTTGAGTCGCAATCAGCCCCAGCATTTT
TRBD2	.	TRBV29-1	TRBJ2-1	CSVVSGRGPNEQFF	TGCAGCGTTGTCAGCGGGAGGGGGCCCAATGAGCAGTTCTTC
.	.	TRBV7-8	TRBJ1-5	CASSHGVQGMGAQPQHF	TGTGCCAGCAGCCACGGAGTCCAGGGGATGGGGGCTCAGCCCCAGCATTTT
TRBD1	.	TRBV19	TRBJ1-4	CASSTQGAGEKLFF	TGTGCCAGTAGTACACAGGGGGCAGGGGAAAAACTGTTTTTT
.	once	TRBV4-2	TRBJ2-7	CASSQDRRAAEQYF	TGTGCCAGCAGCCAAGACCGAAGGGCAGCCGAGCAGTACTTC
.	once	TRBV18	TRBJ1-4	CASSPTGSGTNEKLFF	TGTGCCAGCTCACCGACTGGATCGGGGACTAATGAAAAACTGTTTTTT
TRBD1	few	TRBV28	TRBJ1-4	CASSAPGQGKEKLFF	TGTGCCAGCAGCGCACCGGGACAGGGGAAAGAAAAACTGTTTTTT
.	.	TRBV6-1	TRBJ2-7	CASSPRDNSYEQYF	TGTGCCAGCAGTCCTAGGGACAACTCCTACGAGCAGTACTTC
.	.	TRBV7-2	TRBJ1-2	CASSLGQYYGYTF	TGTGCCAGCAGCTTAGGGCAGTACTATGGCTACACCTTC
TRBD1	few	TRBV7-9	TRBJ2-7	CASSTGTGSNEQYF	TGTGCCAGCAGCACCGGGACAGGGAGCAACGAGCAGTACTTC
.	.	TRBV11-3	TRBJ2-7	CASSLGWGYEQYF	TGTGCCAGCAGCTTAGGATGGGGTTACGAGCAGTACTTC
.	.	TRBV7-9	TRBJ1-2	CASSLAFTGHGYTF	TGTGCCAGCAGCTTAGCATTCACAGGTCATGGCTACACCTTC
.	.	TRBV11-2	TRBJ2-2	CASSLAWDTGELFF	TGTGCCAGCAGCTTAGCCTGGGACACCGGGGAGCTGTTTTTT